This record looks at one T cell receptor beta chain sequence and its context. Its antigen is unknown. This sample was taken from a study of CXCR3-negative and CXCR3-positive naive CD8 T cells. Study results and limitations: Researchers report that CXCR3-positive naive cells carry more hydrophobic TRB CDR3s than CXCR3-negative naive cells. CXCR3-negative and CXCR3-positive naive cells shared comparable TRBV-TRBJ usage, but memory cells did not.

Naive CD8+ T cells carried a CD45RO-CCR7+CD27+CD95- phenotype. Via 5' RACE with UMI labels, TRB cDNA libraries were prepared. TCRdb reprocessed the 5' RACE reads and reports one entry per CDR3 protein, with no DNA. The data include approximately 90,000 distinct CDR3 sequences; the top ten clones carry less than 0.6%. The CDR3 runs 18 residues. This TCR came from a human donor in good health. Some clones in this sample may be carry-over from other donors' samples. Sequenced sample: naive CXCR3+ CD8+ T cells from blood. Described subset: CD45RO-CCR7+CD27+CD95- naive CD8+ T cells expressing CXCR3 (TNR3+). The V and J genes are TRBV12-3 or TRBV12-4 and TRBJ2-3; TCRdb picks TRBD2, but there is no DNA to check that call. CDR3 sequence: CASSLSTGLAVSTDTQYF.